Below are 32 T cell receptor beta chains sequenced from a single sample in a study of radiotherapy plus CTLA-4 blockade in lung cancer. Here immunoSEQ multiplex PCR was the method, and the copy in TCRdb shows in-frame clones only, minus some. The sample carries about 68,000 clones, less than 80% recorded once. Specimen: peripheral blood, collected from a patient treated with radiotherapy plus ipilimumab. These TCRs come from a human donor with non-small cell lung cancer who had a complete response to radiotherapy plus ipilimumab.

The chain is built from TRBV30 and TRBJ2-1; 9 nucleotides match TRBD2. The V and J ends lost 0 bases and 6 bases, in that order; junction bases with no gene match: 0. There are 13 residues in the CDR3. Germline CDR1 and CDR2: GTSNPN and SVGIG (reference sequence). CDR3 sequence: CAWSVSGSNEQFF. Written as DNA, the CDR3 is TGTGCCTGGAGTGTTAGCGGGAGCAATGAGCAGTTCTTC.

V and J are TRBV29-1 and TRBJ2-7; the D gene is possibly TRBD2 (7 bases). Trimming shortened V by 3 bases and J by 6 bases, and 12 bases separated the two germline ends. Germline-derived CDR1 and CDR2 are SQVTM and ANQGSEA. The CDR3 sequence is 12 residues long. The CDR3 nucleotides read TGCAGCGTTGAGGAAGGGGGGGGCGAGCAGTACGTC. Protein product: CSVEEGGGEQYV.

This chain connects TRBV11-2 to TRBJ2-7, with TRBD1 matching 9 bases. CDR1 is SGHAT and CDR2 is FQNNGV in the germline V gene. After removal of 1 base from V and 4 bases from J, the junction contained 5 bases not matched to a gene. The CDR3 length is 15 residues. The CDR3 coding sequence is TGTGCCAGCAGCTTAGGCACAGGGGGCGGGTACGAGCAGTACTTC. Translation: CASSLGTGGGYEQYF.

This chain uses TRBV10-3 with TRBJ2-3; 7 bases match TRBD1. Germline values: CDR1 ENHRY, CDR2 SYGVKD. The junction had 8 bases not matched to a gene; V was cut back by 8 bases and J by 6 bases. This CDR3 region has 13 residues. CDR3 bases: TGTGCCATCTCAGACAGGGATAAGGATACGCAGTATTTT. Protein product: CAISDRDKDTQYF.

This clone was recorded once. The chain recombines TRBV11-3 with TRBJ2-5, with D possibly being TRBD1 (5 bases). The length of the CDR3 is 14 residues. Trimming removed 1 base from V and 5 bases from J, with 11 bases in between. The V gene's germline CDR1 is SGHNT and CDR2 YENEEA. The CDR3 DNA is TGTGCCAGCAGCTTAGGCGTGGGGCGGGAGACCCAGTACTTC. It codes for CASSLGVGRETQYF.

This sequence joins TRBV6-5 and TRBJ1-5, with D possibly being TRBD1 (5 bases). V lost 6 bases and J 12 bases, leaving 12 bases between the germline ends. Germline loops: CDR1 MNHEY, CDR2 SVGAGI. The CDR3 consists of 11 residues. CDR3 nucleotides: TGTGCCAGCAGAAGGTCTGGGGGCCAGCATTTT. Translating it yields CASRRSGGQHF.

A single count supports this clone. The same CDR3 can be traced to other DNA sequences in this sample. V is TRBV10-3 and J is TRBJ2-7; 10 bases line up with TRBD2. V lost 6 bases to trimming and J lost 0 bases; unmatched junction nucleotides: 2. There are 14 residues in the CDR3. The germline gives CDR1 ENHRY, CDR2 SYGVKD. The CDR3 region is CAIRGTSDSYEQYF. The CDR3 DNA reads as TGTGCCATCAGAGGGACTAGCGACTCCTACGAGCAGTACTTC.

The chain carries TRBV5-1 and TRBJ1-1; D is possibly TRBD1 (5 bases). With 4 bases removed from V and 3 bases from J, the gap between germline ends came to 19 bases. The CDR3 totals 16 residues. Germline lookup yields CDR1 SGHRS and CDR2 YFSETQ. The CDR3 here is CASSPGRGGSYTEAFF. Written as DNA, the CDR3 is TGCGCCAGCAGCCCGGGGCGTGGGGGGTCTTACACTGAAGCTTTCTTT.

The rearrangement joins TRBV5-1 to TRBJ2-5; 11 bases line up with TRBD2. J lost 1 base, V lost 3 bases, and 8 bases had no gene match. Germline V CDR1 and CDR2: SGHRS, YFSETQ. The CDR3 is 17 residues long. CDR3 amino acids: CASSSLAGGLPQETQYF. In DNA, the CDR3 is TGCGCCAGCAGCTCCCTAGCGGGGGGACTTCCCCAAGAGACCCAGTACTTC.

The chain recombines TRBV6-6 with TRBJ1-2, with D possibly being TRBD1 (5 bases). Germline values: CDR1 MNHNY, CDR2 SVGAGI (reference sequence). CDR3 length: 14 residues. Trimming removed 7 bases at V and 3 bases at J, with 15 bases between. CDR3 nucleotides: TGTGCCAGCACTATCAGGGTAGGAGACTATGGCTACACCTTC. This translates into CASTIRVGDYGYTF.

This clone was seen a handful of times. The chain couples TRBV19 to TRBJ1-2; 7 nucleotides agree with TRBD1. This CDR3 comprises 16 residues. The J segment lost 6 bases and the V segment lost 6 bases, leaving 16 bases of the junction unmatched. Germline V lookup: CDR1 LNHDA, CDR2 SQIVND (reference sequence). CDR3: CASRLPGQSRHDGYTF. In DNA, the CDR3 is TGTGCCAGTAGACTCCCGGGACAGTCCAGGCATGATGGCTACACCTTC.

The rearrangement uses TRBV6-6 and TRBJ1-1, with D perhaps matching TRBD1 (6 bases). The V gene lost 6 bases and the J gene lost 5 bases, with 16 bases spanning the gap. From germline, CDR1 is MNHNY and CDR2 SVGAGI (reference sequence). The CDR3 totals 14 residues. The CDR3 DNA sequence: TGTGCCAGCAGCGTGCTAGGGGGAAGGACTGAAGCTTTCTTT. Its protein product is CASSVLGGRTEAFF.

DNA of the CDR3: TGTGCCAGCAGCCCCAGGACAGGGATAGAAAATGAGCAGTTCTTC. Translated: CASSPRTGIENEQFF. The rearrangement uses TRBV11-3 and TRBJ2-1; 8 bases align to TRBD1. Germline CDR1 and CDR2: SGHNT and YENEEA. The CDR3 totals 15 residues. The junction had 10 bases not matched to a gene; V was cut back by 5 bases and J by 7 bases.

The chain combines TRBV30 with TRBJ2-1; D might be TRBD1 or TRBD2, each matching 6 bases. V lost 4 bases to trimming and J lost 0 bases, with 25 bases between them. Germline lookup yields CDR1 GTSNPN and CDR2 SVGIG (reference sequence). This CDR3 spans 19 amino acids. This CDR3 reads CAWTRGRGTYSSSYNEQFF. The DNA of the CDR3 is TGTGCCTGGACCCGGGGGCGGGGCACATACTCGAGCTCCTACAATGAGCAGTTCTTC.

CDR3 in DNA: TGTGCCAGCTTAGGCCCATACAGTAGCACAGATACGCAGTATTTT. It is translated as CASLGPYSSTDTQYF. The rearrangement links TRBV7-9 to TRBJ2-3; D is unclear. Germline V gene sequence: CDR1 SEHNR, CDR2 FQNEAQ (reference sequence). Trimming removed 8 bases at V and 0 bases at J, with 15 bases between. The CDR3 totals 15 residues. Complete variable domain (other parts from reference TRBV7-9 and TRBJ2-3): DTGVSQNPRHKITKRGQNVTFRCDPISEHNRLYWYRQTLGQGPEFLTYFQNEAQLEKSRLLSDRFSAERPKGSFSTLEIQRTEQGDSAMYLCASLGPYSSTDTQYFGPGTRLTVL.

This clone was observed a handful of times. The rearrangement links TRBV10-3 to TRBJ2-3; no firm D call. The length of the CDR3 is 14 residues. CDR1 is ENHRY and CDR2 is SYGVKD in the germline V gene. CDR3 sequence: CASAHTTSGDTQYF. CDR3 nucleotide sequence: TGTGCATCGGCCCACACCACCTCCGGAGATACGCAGTATTTT.

V gene TRBV5-4 combines with J gene TRBJ1-2; 7 nucleotides line up with TRBD1. From germline, CDR1 is SGHNT and CDR2 YYREEE (reference sequence). Unmatched junction bases numbered 6, after V lost 4 bases and J lost 3 bases. This CDR3 is 14 amino acids long. The CDR3 DNA reads TGTGCCAGCAGCCAAACAGGGGAGGACTATGGCTACACCTTC. This codes for CASSQTGEDYGYTF.

This rearrangement joins TRBV5-8 to TRBJ1-5, with D uncertain. CDR1 and CDR2 from the germline V gene are SGHTS and YDEGEE. V was clipped by 4 bases and J by 9 bases, with 8 bases between them. The CDR3 has 11 residues. The CDR3 region has the DNA TGTGCCAGCAGCCCTGATCGGCCCCAGCATTTT. Translated: CASSPDRPQHF.

V gene TRBV21-1 combines with J gene TRBJ2-3; TRBD2 is the table's D call, not checked against the DNA. TRBV21-1 is a pseudogene segment. The length of the CDR3 is 15 residues. The CDR3 loop reads CASSKERIGTDTQYF. The CDR3 DNA reads as TGTGCCAGCAGCAAAGAGCGGATCGGCACAGATACGCAGTATTTT.

In its sample, this clone was seen once. This chain joins TRBV27 and TRBJ2-3; TRBD2 agrees at 9 bases. This CDR3 region has 15 residues. V shed 7 bases and J 4 bases; nucleotides not matched to a gene: 9. CDR1 and CDR2 (germline): MNHEY, SMNVEV (reference sequence). CDR3: CASTKSGGSSDTQYF. CDR3 coding DNA: TGTGCCAGCACCAAAAGCGGGGGGAGTTCAGATACGCAGTATTTT.

The chain uses TRBV14 and TRBJ2-1; weak D call: TRBD2 (7 bases). The CDR3 is 15 residues long. V was clipped by 1 base and J by 7 bases, with 14 bases between them. Germline V lookup: CDR1 SGHDN, CDR2 FVKESK. Written as DNA, the CDR3 is TGTGCCAGCAGCCAAGTGCGGGGGCTGGGAAATGAGCAGTTCTTC. The encoded protein is CASSQVRGLGNEQFF.

The rearrangement links TRBV15 to TRBJ2-3; no clear D. The CDR3 runs 15 residues. Germline lookup yields CDR1 LNHNV and CDR2 YYDKDF (reference sequence). Trimming removed 0 bases at V and 2 bases at J, with 9 bases between. The CDR3 nucleotides read TGTGCCACCAGCAGAGAGCCCACCTACACAGATACGCAGTATTTT. Protein sequence: CATSREPTYTDTQYF.

This clone showed up just once. The chain links TRBV2 to TRBJ2-7; the D gene is possibly TRBD2 (6 bases). V lost 7 bases, J lost 6 bases, and 19 bases lay in between. Looked up from germline, CDR1 is SNHLY and CDR2 is FYNNEI. The CDR3 extends over 14 amino acids. CDR3 in DNA: TGTGCCAGCAAAGGAGGTATCGGGGGTGGCGAGCAGTACTTC. The encoded protein is CASKGGIGGGEQYF. Using reference TRBV2 and TRBJ2-7 for the parts outside the CDR3, the full variable domain is EPEVTQTPSHQVTQMGQEVILRCVPISNHLYFYWYRQILGQKVEFLVSFYNNEISEKSEIFDDQFSVERPDGSNFTLKIRSTKLEDSAMYFCASKGGIGGGEQYFGPGTRLTVT.

This clone occurred once. The CDR3 coding sequence is TGTGCCAGCAGTTCTGGGCTCACAGATACGCAGTATTTT. Encoded protein: CASSSGLTDTQYF. The gene calls are TRBV27 and TRBJ2-3; D is uncertain. In germline, CDR1 is MNHEY, CDR2 SMNVEV (reference sequence). The CDR3 length is 13 residues. The V and J ends lost 4 bases and 2 bases respectively, with 7 bases between them.

The genes are TRBV11-3 and TRBJ2-1, with 7 bases identical to TRBD2. Trimming at V came to 3 bases and at J to 7 bases, leaving 6 bases not matched to a gene. The length of the CDR3 is 14 residues. In germline, CDR1 is SGHNT, CDR2 YENEEA. The CDR3 region is CASSFGSGNNEQFF. The CDR3 DNA reads TGTGCCAGCAGCTTCGGGAGCGGGAATAATGAGCAGTTCTTC.

V usage is TRBV11-2 and J usage is TRBJ2-5; possible D gene TRBD1, 6 bases. V lost 2 bases and J 1 base, leaving 11 bases between the germline ends. CDR1 is SGHAT, CDR2 FQNNGV, per germline. The CDR3 is made up of 15 amino acids. The CDR3 bases are TGTGCCAGCAGCTTAAACTTGGACAGCCAAGAGACCCAGTACTTC. Its translation: CASSLNLDSQETQYF.

V gene TRBV6-5 combines with J gene TRBJ2-2, with D unresolved. The germline CDR1 and CDR2 sequences are MNHEY and SVGAGI. Trimming removed 4 bases from V and 7 bases from J, with 19 bases in between. The CDR3 sequence is 16 residues long. CDR3: CASSLDPPIGLGELFF. The CDR3 DNA reads TGTGCCAGCAGTTTAGACCCACCCATTGGGCTCGGGGAGCTGTTTTTT.

The DNA for the CDR3 is TGCGCCAGCAGCCAAGATCCTCACCCCATGGAGTATGGCTACACCTTC. Translation: CASSQDPHPMEYGYTF. This chain uses TRBV4-3 with TRBJ1-2; D remains unclear. The CDR3 is made up of 16 amino acids. Between the trimmed V and J ends, which lost 0 bases and 5 bases, there was a span of 16 bases. Germline assignment: CDR1 LGHNA and CDR2 YSLEER.

This clone was seen just once. The chain uses TRBV5-5 and TRBJ1-5, with 7 bases that match TRBD1. Germline CDR1 SGHKS, CDR2 YYEKEE (reference sequence). V was pared by 0 bases and J by 4 bases, with 7 bases of the junction left unmatched. CDR3 length equals 16 residues. CDR3 nucleotides: TGTGCCAGCAGCTTGGTAATGGCAGGGGGGAATCAGCCCCAGCATTTT. Protein product: CASSLVMAGGNQPQHF. Variable domain in full (rest from reference TRBV5-5 and TRBJ1-5): DAGVTQSPTHLIKTRGQQVTLRCSPISGHKSVSWYQQVLGQGPQFIFQYYEKEERGRGNFPDRFSARQFPNYSSELNVNALLLGDSALYLCASSLVMAGGNQPQHFGDGTRLSIL.

V and J are TRBV7-2 and TRBJ2-3, with TRBD2 identical over 7 bases. V gave up 4 bases and J gave up 2 bases; unmatched junction bases: 6. This CDR3 spans 15 amino acids. Germline values: CDR1 SGHTA, CDR2 FQGNSA. DNA of the CDR3: TGTGCCAGCAGCTCCCGGGGGGACTACACAGATACGCAGTATTTT. Translated, it gives CASSSRGDYTDTQYF. Full variable domain (missing parts from reference TRBV7-2 and TRBJ2-3): GAGVSQSPSNKVTEKGKDVELRCDPISGHTALYWYRQSLGQGLEFLIYFQGNSAPDKSGLPSDRFSAERTGGSVSTLTIQRTQQEDSAVYLCASSSRGDYTDTQYFGPGTRLTVL.

The V and J genes are TRBV28 and TRBJ1-5, with 9 bases lining up with TRBD1. V was pared by 6 bases and J by 2 bases, with 5 bases of the junction left unmatched. The CDR3 runs to 15 residues. Germline-derived CDR1 and CDR2 are MDHEN and SYDVKM. The CDR3 DNA reads as TGTGCCAGCAGAGGACAGGGGAACGGCAATCAGCCCCAGCATTTT. This encodes CASRGQGNGNQPQHF.

This rearrangement joins TRBV4-1 to TRBJ1-1; D ambiguous. From germline, CDR1 is MGHRA and CDR2 YSYEKL. V was trimmed by 4 bases and J by 0 bases, leaving 6 bases between them. This CDR3 has 13 residues. CDR3 coding DNA: TGCGCCAGCAGCCCAGTTCTGAACACTGAAGCTTTCTTT. Translated, it gives CASSPVLNTEAFF.